The source of this T cell receptor beta chain is a study of cytomegalovirus exposure and HLA in healthy donors. Overall study results and limits: Sequencing depth across donors, presence/absence analyses assumed, was roughly uniform. The number of N-insertions in an Asian-associated ancestry cluster was reportedly below the 666-donor mean in a later analysis. TCR beta chains numbering some 160 were designated cytomegalovirus-associated.

The PCR made use of 60 Vbeta and 13 Jbeta primers. The method was immunoSEQ multiplex PCR; TCRdb's version includes in-frame clones alone and lacks a portion of them. The sample comprises 200,000 or so clones, more than 70% of which are singletons, and about 0.24% rests with the top ten. The CDR3 contains 15 residues. V dropped 0 bases and J dropped 3 bases, with 12 bases sitting between them. Germline V gene sequence: CDR1 MGHRA, CDR2 YSYEKL. In regard to this clone: Its antigen is not known.

J is TRBJ2-7 and V is TRBV4-1; possible D gene TRBD2, 6 bases. The sequence came from a boy aged 5-17 years in good health and CMV-seronegative. The sample consisted of PBMCs. The CDR3: CASSQDAGTYYEQYF. CDR3 bases: TGCGCCAGCAGCCAAGATGCCGGGACTTACTACGAGCAGTACTTC.